This T cell receptor beta chain was recorded in a study of T cells in Graves' hyperthyroidism and ophthalmopathy. In the study overall: Once the initial diagnosis was made, peripheral blood was obtained before any treatment.

Study-wide results and limits: In blood, most of the thyroid clonotypes expanded above 0.001 were also present.

Comments on this clonotype: Its antigen remains unknown.

The V gene's germline CDR1 is KGHSH and CDR2 LQKENI. This CDR3 spans 14 amino acids. V gave up 2 bases and J gave up 4 bases, with 11 bases separating them. Researchers took RNA transcripts and amplified the TCR beta CDR3 regions from them. HTBI primers drove first-round RT-PCR of the TCR CDR3. TCRdb recomputed calls from the multiplex PCR reads with MiXCR, one row per CDR3 protein. The table shows 500,000 to 600,000 distinct CDR3 sequences, with 15% to 20% occurring only once. Ophthalmopathy cases met thresholds of Clinical Activity Score at least 3, NOSPECS grade at least 4 and duration under 3 months. The study left out patients who had uncontrolled infection, other autoimmune disease, pregnancy or lactation.

Sequencing was performed on blood. This chain joins TRBV18 and TRBJ1-2; D unclear. This sequence originates from a man aged 40-50 years with Graves' ophthalmopathy. The CDR3 sequence: CASSPLDGIYGYTF. CDR3 in DNA: TGTGCCAGCTCACCATTGGACGGGATCTATGGCTACACCTTC.